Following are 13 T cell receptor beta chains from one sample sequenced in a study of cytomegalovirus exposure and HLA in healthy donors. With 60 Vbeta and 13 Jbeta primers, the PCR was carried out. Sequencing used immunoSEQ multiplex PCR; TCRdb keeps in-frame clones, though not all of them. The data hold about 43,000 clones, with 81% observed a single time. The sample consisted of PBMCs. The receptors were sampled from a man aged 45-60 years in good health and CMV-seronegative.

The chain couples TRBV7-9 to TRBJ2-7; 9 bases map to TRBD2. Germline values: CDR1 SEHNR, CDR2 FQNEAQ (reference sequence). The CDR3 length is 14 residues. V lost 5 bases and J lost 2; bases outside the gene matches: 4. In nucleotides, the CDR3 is TGTGCCAGCAGCCTTCGCGGGAGGGCCTACGAGCAGTACTTC. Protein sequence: CASSLRGRAYEQYF.

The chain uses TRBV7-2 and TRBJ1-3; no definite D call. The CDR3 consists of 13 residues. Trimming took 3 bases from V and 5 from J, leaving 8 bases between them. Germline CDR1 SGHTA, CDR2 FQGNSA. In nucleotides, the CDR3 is TGTGCCAGCAGCTTGCAGACAAGAAACACCATATATTTT. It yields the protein CASSLQTRNTIYF.

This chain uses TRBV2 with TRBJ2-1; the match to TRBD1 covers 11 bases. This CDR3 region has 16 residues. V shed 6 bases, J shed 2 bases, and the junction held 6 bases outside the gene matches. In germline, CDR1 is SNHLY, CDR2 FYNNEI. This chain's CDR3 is CASRGDRGGTYNEQFF. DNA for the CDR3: TGTGCCAGCAGAGGGGACAGGGGGGGAACCTACAATGAGCAGTTCTTC.

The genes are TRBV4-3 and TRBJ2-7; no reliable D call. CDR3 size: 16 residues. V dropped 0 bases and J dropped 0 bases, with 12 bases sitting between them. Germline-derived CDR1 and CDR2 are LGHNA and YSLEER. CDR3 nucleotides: TGCGCCAGCAGCCAAGATCATCCAGGAAGCTCCTACGAGCAGTACTTC. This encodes CASSQDHPGSSYEQYF.

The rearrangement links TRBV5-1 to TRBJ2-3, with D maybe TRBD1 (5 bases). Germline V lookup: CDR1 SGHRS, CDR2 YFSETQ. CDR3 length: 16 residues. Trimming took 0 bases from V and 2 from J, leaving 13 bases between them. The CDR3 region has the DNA TGCGCCAGCAGCTTGGGGGCAGGGCCCTCCACAGATACGCAGTATTTT. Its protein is CASSLGAGPSTDTQYF.

CDR3 DNA: TGTGCCAGCAGTTTGAACAGGGGGCCTGATCAGCCCCAGCATTTT. This encodes CASSLNRGPDQPQHF. V usage is TRBV27 and J usage is TRBJ1-5; TRBD1 aligns across 9 bases. The CDR3 is 15 amino acids. Germline V lookup: CDR1 MNHEY, CDR2 SMNVEV (reference sequence). V lost 3 bases and J lost 5; bases outside the gene matches: 5.

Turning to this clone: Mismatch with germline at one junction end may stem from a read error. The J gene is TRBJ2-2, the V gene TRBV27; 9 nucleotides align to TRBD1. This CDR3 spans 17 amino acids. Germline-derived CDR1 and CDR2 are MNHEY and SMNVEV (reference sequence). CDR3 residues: CASSLSRGTGSTGELFF. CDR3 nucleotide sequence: TGTGCCAGCAGTCTATCTCGGGGGACAGGGTCCACCGGGGAGCTGTTTTTT.

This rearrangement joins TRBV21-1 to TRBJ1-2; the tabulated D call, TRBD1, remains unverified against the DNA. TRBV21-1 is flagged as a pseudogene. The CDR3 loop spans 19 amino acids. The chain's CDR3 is CASSNPYLKLTGGGSGYTF. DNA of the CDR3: TGTGCCAGCAGCAACCCGTATCTCAAATTAACAGGGGGCGGCTCTGGCTACACCTTC.

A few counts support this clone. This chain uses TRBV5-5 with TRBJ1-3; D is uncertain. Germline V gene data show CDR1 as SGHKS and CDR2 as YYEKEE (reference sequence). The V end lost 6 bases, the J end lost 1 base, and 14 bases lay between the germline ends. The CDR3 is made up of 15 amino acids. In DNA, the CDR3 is TGTGCCAGCACCCTCCGAGGATTATCTGGAAACACCATATATTTT. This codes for CASTLRGLSGNTIYF.

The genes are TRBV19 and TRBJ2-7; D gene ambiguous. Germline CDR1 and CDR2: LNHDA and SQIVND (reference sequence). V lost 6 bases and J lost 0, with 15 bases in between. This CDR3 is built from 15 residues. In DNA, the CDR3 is TGTGCCAGTAGATCTGGCGGCTCGAGCTCCTACGAGCAGTACTTC. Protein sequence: CASRSGGSSSYEQYF. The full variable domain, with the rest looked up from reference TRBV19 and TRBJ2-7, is DGGITQSPKYLFRKEGQNVTLSCEQNLNHDAMYWYRQDPGQGLRLIYYSQIVNDFQKGDIAEGYSVSREKKESFPLTVTSAQKNPTAFYLCASRSGGSSSYEQYFGPGTRLTVT.

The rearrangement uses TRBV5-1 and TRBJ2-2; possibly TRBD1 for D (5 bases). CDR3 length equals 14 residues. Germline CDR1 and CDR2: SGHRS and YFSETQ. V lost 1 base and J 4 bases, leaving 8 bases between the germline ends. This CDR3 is CASSLTGSTGELFF. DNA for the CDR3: TGCGCCAGCAGCTTGACAGGTTCCACCGGGGAGCTGTTTTTT.

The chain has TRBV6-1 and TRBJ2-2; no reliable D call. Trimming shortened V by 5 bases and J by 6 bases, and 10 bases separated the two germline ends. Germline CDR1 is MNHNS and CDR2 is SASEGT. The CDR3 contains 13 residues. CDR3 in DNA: TGTGCCAGCAGTCTACGACGGGCCGGGGAGCTGTTTTTT. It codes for CASSLRRAGELFF.

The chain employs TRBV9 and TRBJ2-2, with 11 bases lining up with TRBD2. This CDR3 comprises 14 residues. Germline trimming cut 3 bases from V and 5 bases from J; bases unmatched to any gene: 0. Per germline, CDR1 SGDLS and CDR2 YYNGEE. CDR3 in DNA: TGTGCCAGCAGCGCTAGCGGGGGGACCGGGGAGCTGTTTTTT. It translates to CASSASGGTGELFF.